This T cell receptor (beta chain) was captured in a study of Graves' ophthalmopathy and Graves' hyperthyroidism. This clonotype was seen at least ten times. Amplification of TCR beta CDR3 regions used RNA transcripts. The library came from an HTBI-primed first-round RT-PCR and a second-round multiplex PCR. MiXCR, run by TCRdb on the multiplex PCR reads, gives a single entry per CDR3 protein. The sample lists tens of thousands of distinct CDR3 sequences, about half occurring once. Per germline, CDR1 SGHAT and CDR2 FQNNGV. V lost 1 base, J lost 5 bases, and 11 bases lay in between. The CDR3 covers 15 residues.

This chain joins TRBV11-2 and TRBJ2-2; D possibly corresponds to TRBD1 (6 bases). The material sequenced was peripheral blood. This TCR came from an adult woman with stable Graves' hyperthyroidism. The CDR3 sequence is CASSLAGGRTGELFF. The CDR3 DNA follows: TGTGCCAGCAGCTTAGCTGGGGGCAGAACCGGGGAGCTGTTTTTT.